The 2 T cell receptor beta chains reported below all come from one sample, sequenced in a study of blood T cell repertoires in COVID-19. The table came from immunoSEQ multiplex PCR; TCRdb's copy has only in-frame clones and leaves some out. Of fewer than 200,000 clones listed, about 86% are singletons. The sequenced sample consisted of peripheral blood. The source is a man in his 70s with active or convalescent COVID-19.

This CDR3 is CASSLRGTLNYGYTF. CDR3 nucleotide sequence: TGTGCCAGCAGTTTGCGGGGGACCCTTAACTATGGCTACACCTTC. The chain combines TRBV28 with TRBJ1-2, with a weak D call TRBD1 (5 bases). Trimming cost V 3 bases and J 1 base, with 12 bases left between them. The CDR3 has 15 residues. Per germline, CDR1 MDHEN and CDR2 SYDVKM.

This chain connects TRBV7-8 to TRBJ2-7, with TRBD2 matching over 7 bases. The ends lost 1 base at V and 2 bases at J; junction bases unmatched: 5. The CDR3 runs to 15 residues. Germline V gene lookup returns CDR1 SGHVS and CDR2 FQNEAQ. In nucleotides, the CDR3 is TGTGCCAGCAGCTTAGGTTTAGCGGGCACCTACGAGCAGTACTTC. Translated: CASSLGLAGTYEQYF.